These T cell receptor beta chains were read from a single sample in a study of CD8+ T cells in alopecia areata. Assay used: immunoSEQ multiplex PCR; TCRdb lists only in-frame clones, some missing. The sample records approximately 210,000 clones, 66% being singletons. Source: CD4+ T cells sorted from blood, taken at approximately week 42, from a patient treated with tofacitinib. Receptors were obtained from a human donor with alopecia areata. Both conserved end residues are part of each CDR3. Each record gives: J gene, clone size, D gene, V gene, CDR3 DNA, CDR3 protein. The D gene is left open where the match is weak. Size values are once, few and many counts, or a class for expanded clones, and some rows have none.

J gene: TRBJ1-2
clone size: -
D gene: -
V gene: TRBV29-1
CDR3 DNA: TGCAGCGCTTCCGGGACGGTAGTTAGAGATGATGGCTACACCTTC
CDR3 protein: CSASGTVVRDDGYTF

J gene: TRBJ1-1
clone size: -
D gene: -
V gene: TRBV29-1
CDR3 DNA: TGCAGCGTTCAAGGAGTGAACACTGAAGCTTTCTTT
CDR3 protein: CSVQGVNTEAFF

J gene: TRBJ2-3
clone size: -
D gene: -
V gene: TRBV6-6
CDR3 DNA: TGTGCCAGCAGTTACGACCGCACAGATACGCAGTATTTT
CDR3 protein: CASSYDRTDTQYF

J gene: TRBJ2-5
clone size: -
D gene: TRBD1
V gene: TRBV5-8
CDR3 DNA: TGTGCCAGCAGCTTCCCGGACAGGTTGGGGGAGACCCAGTACTTC
CDR3 protein: CASSFPDRLGETQYF

J gene: TRBJ2-3
clone size: few
D gene: -
V gene: TRBV29-1
CDR3 DNA: TGCAGCGCCGGACAGCTTACAGATACGCAGTATTTT
CDR3 protein: CSAGQLTDTQYF

J gene: TRBJ1-1
clone size: -
D gene: -
V gene: TRBV4-2
CDR3 DNA: TGTGCCAGCAGCCAAGATACGAAGAACACTGAAGCTTTCTTT
CDR3 protein: CASSQDTKNTEAFF

J gene: TRBJ1-5
clone size: -
D gene: -
V gene: TRBV9
CDR3 DNA: TGTGCCAGCAGCGTTGAGGAAAAACAGCCCCAGCATTTT
CDR3 protein: CASSVEEKQPQHF

J gene: TRBJ1-1
clone size: -
D gene: TRBD1
V gene: TRBV29-1
CDR3 DNA: TGCAGCGCACGGGACAGTTGGGACACTGAAGCTTTCTTT
CDR3 protein: CSARDSWDTEAFF

J gene: TRBJ1-5
clone size: -
D gene: -
V gene: TRBV30
CDR3 DNA: TGTGCCTGGAGTGTACAAGGAAGACCTGGTAGCGGTTTT
CDR3 protein: CAWSVQGRPGSGF

J gene: TRBJ1-2
clone size: -
D gene: -
V gene: TRBV30
CDR3 DNA: TGTGCCTGGACTACAGGGCCTGGCTACACCTTC
CDR3 protein: CAWTTGPGYTF

J gene: TRBJ1-2
clone size: -
D gene: -
V gene: TRBV7-2
CDR3 DNA: TGTGCCAGCAGCCCAGACACTTTGTCCTATGGCTACACCTTC
CDR3 protein: CASSPDTLSYGYTF

J gene: TRBJ2-2
clone size: -
D gene: -
V gene: TRBV15
CDR3 DNA: TGTGCCACCAGCAGAGATCTCAGTTCCGGGGAGCTGTTTTTT
CDR3 protein: CATSRDLSSGELFF

J gene: TRBJ1-5
clone size: -
D gene: -
V gene: TRBV4-3
CDR3 DNA: TGCGCCAGCAGCCAAGAGAATTGGGGTAATCAGCCCCAGCATTTT
CDR3 protein: CASSQENWGNQPQHF

J gene: TRBJ2-2
clone size: -
D gene: -
V gene: TRBV7-2
CDR3 DNA: TGTGCCAGCAGCTGGGACTTCACCGGGGAGCTGTTTTTT
CDR3 protein: CASSWDFTGELFF

J gene: TRBJ1-2
clone size: few
D gene: -
V gene: TRBV5-4
CDR3 DNA: TGTGCCAGCAGCTTGTCCGGGGGCTACACCTTC
CDR3 protein: CASSLSGGYTF

J gene: TRBJ1-2
clone size: -
D gene: -
V gene: TRBV29-1
CDR3 DNA: TGCAGCGTTGAAAGAGGGGGGGGCGCGGTCACCTTC
CDR3 protein: CSVERGGGAVTF

J gene: TRBJ2-4
clone size: -
D gene: -
V gene: TRBV5-6
CDR3 DNA: TGTGCCAGCAGCTTGGGGGCGACCGGAGCCAAAAACATTCAGTACTTC
CDR3 protein: CASSLGATGAKNIQYF

J gene: TRBJ1-6
clone size: -
D gene: -
V gene: TRBV4-3
CDR3 DNA: TGCGCCAGCAGCTTCGGGGACTCACCCCTCCACTTT
CDR3 protein: CASSFGDSPLHF

J gene: TRBJ1-2
clone size: few
D gene: -
V gene: TRBV29-1
CDR3 DNA: TGCAGCGTTGAGGCTCAGGACAGAACTAACTATGGCTACACCTTC
CDR3 protein: CSVEAQDRTNYGYTF

J gene: TRBJ2-7
clone size: many
D gene: -
V gene: TRBV5-1
CDR3 DNA: TGCGCCAGCAGCTTGGCAGGGAAAGGCTACGAGCAGTACTTC
CDR3 protein: CASSLAGKGYEQYF

J gene: TRBJ1-6
clone size: few
D gene: -
V gene: TRBV29-1
CDR3 DNA: TGCAGCGTTCGGGGAGATAATTCACCCCTCCACTTT
CDR3 protein: CSVRGDNSPLHF

J gene: TRBJ2-3
clone size: -
D gene: -
V gene: TRBV12-5
CDR3 DNA: TGTGCTAGTGGTTTGTCTAGAATCAGGGATACGCAGTATTTT
CDR3 protein: CASGLSRIRDTQYF

J gene: TRBJ1-5
clone size: -
D gene: -
V gene: TRBV6-1
CDR3 DNA: TGTGCCAGCACCAGGGTTTCGAGCAATCAGCCCCAGCATTTT
CDR3 protein: CASTRVSSNQPQHF

J gene: TRBJ1-2
clone size: few
D gene: TRBD1
V gene: TRBV29-1
CDR3 DNA: TGCAGCGTTGGCGGGACAGTAGATGGCTACACCTTC
CDR3 protein: CSVGGTVDGYTF

J gene: TRBJ1-1
clone size: -
D gene: TRBD1
V gene: TRBV9
CDR3 DNA: TGTGCCAGCAGCGTAGTGCAGGGGGCGAGCACTGAAGCTTTCTTT
CDR3 protein: CASSVVQGASTEAFF

J gene: TRBJ2-7
clone size: few
D gene: -
V gene: TRBV29-1
CDR3 DNA: TGCAGCGTTGCCGAAAGGGCTTCCTACGAGCAGTACTTC
CDR3 protein: CSVAERASYEQYF

J gene: TRBJ2-7
clone size: -
D gene: TRBD1
V gene: TRBV28
CDR3 DNA: TGTGCCAGCAGGGGGACAGGTGGCGACTACGAGCAGTACTTC
CDR3 protein: CASRGTGGDYEQYF

J gene: TRBJ2-7
clone size: -
D gene: -
V gene: TRBV5-6
CDR3 DNA: TGTGCCAGCAGCCCGCGACTGGGTGGAGAGCAGTACTTC
CDR3 protein: CASSPRLGGEQYF

J gene: TRBJ2-7
clone size: few
D gene: TRBD1
V gene: TRBV6-5
CDR3 DNA: TGTGCCAGCAACAGGGGAAACGAGCAGTACTTC
CDR3 protein: CASNRGNEQYF

J gene: TRBJ2-3
clone size: -
D gene: TRBD2
V gene: TRBV11-1
CDR3 DNA: TGTGCCAGCAGCCCCCAGCGGGGGGGACAGGATACGCAGTATTTT
CDR3 protein: CASSPQRGGQDTQYF

J gene: TRBJ2-3
clone size: -
D gene: -
V gene: TRBV29-1
CDR3 DNA: TGCAGCGTGCCCGGGACACTAATACACACAGATACGCAGTATTTT
CDR3 protein: CSVPGTLIHTDTQYF

J gene: TRBJ2-3
clone size: -
D gene: -
V gene: TRBV6-5
CDR3 DNA: TGTGCCAGCAGCGACGGAGGCGGGGGCACAGATACGCAGTATTTT
CDR3 protein: CASSDGGGGTDTQYF

J gene: TRBJ1-1
clone size: -
D gene: -
V gene: TRBV5-1
CDR3 DNA: TGCGCCAGCAGCTTGGGAGTTATGAACACTGAAGCTTTCTTT
CDR3 protein: CASSLGVMNTEAFF

J gene: TRBJ2-3
clone size: once
D gene: -
V gene: TRBV6-6
CDR3 DNA: TGTGCCAGCAGTCCCGGGACCCACACAGATACGCAGTATTTT
CDR3 protein: CASSPGTHTDTQYF

J gene: TRBJ1-1
clone size: -
D gene: TRBD1
V gene: TRBV9
CDR3 DNA: TGTGCCAGCAGCGTAGACCAGGGGGCGAGAGAGGGAGCTTTCTTT
CDR3 protein: CASSVDQGAREGAFF

J gene: TRBJ1-2
clone size: -
D gene: -
V gene: TRBV5-1
CDR3 DNA: TGCGCCAGCAGCCCGCAGGGCTATGGCTACACCTTC
CDR3 protein: CASSPQGYGYTF

J gene: TRBJ2-5
clone size: -
D gene: -
V gene: TRBV5-1
CDR3 DNA: TGCGCCAGCAGCTTGGCGGCCAGCGGGCTAAAGGGAGAGACCCAGTACTTC
CDR3 protein: CASSLAASGLKGETQYF

J gene: TRBJ1-1
clone size: -
D gene: -
V gene: TRBV5-1
CDR3 DNA: TGCGCCAGCAGTTCCCAGGGGAGCACTGAAGCTTTCTTT
CDR3 protein: CASSSQGSTEAFF

J gene: TRBJ1-2
clone size: many
D gene: -
V gene: TRBV10-3
CDR3 DNA: TGTGCCACCGCCAGGGACCGAGATTATGGCTACACCTTC
CDR3 protein: CATARDRDYGYTF

J gene: TRBJ2-7
clone size: few
D gene: -
V gene: TRBV20-1
CDR3 DNA: TGCAGTGCTAGTGACACCTACGAGCAGTACTTC
CDR3 protein: CSASDTYEQYF

J gene: TRBJ2-2
clone size: few
D gene: -
V gene: TRBV29-1
CDR3 DNA: TGCAGCGTCGCACAGGGTTCGAACACCGGGGAGCTGTTTTTT
CDR3 protein: CSVAQGSNTGELFF

J gene: TRBJ2-3
clone size: -
D gene: TRBD1
V gene: TRBV5-6
CDR3 DNA: TGTGCCAGCAGCTCACGGACAGGGAAGTGGGTAGATACGCAGTATTTT
CDR3 protein: CASSSRTGKWVDTQYF

J gene: TRBJ2-3
clone size: -
D gene: -
V gene: TRBV29-1
CDR3 DNA: TGCAGCGTTCGGGGATGGGGGGATACGCAGTATTTT
CDR3 protein: CSVRGWGDTQYF

J gene: TRBJ2-1
clone size: few
D gene: TRBD2
V gene: TRBV29-1
CDR3 DNA: TGCAGCGTTGATGAAGCGGGGGGCTATGAGCAGTTCTTC
CDR3 protein: CSVDEAGGYEQFF

J gene: TRBJ1-6
clone size: -
D gene: TRBD1
V gene: TRBV27
CDR3 DNA: TGTGCCAGCAGTTTGTGGGACAGCAATAATTCACCCCTCCACTTT
CDR3 protein: CASSLWDSNNSPLHF

J gene: TRBJ2-7
clone size: -
D gene: -
V gene: TRBV5-1
CDR3 DNA: TGCGCCAGCAGCTTGGCCCCGGGAAGCTCCTACGAGCAGTACTTC
CDR3 protein: CASSLAPGSSYEQYF

J gene: TRBJ1-5
clone size: few
D gene: -
V gene: TRBV2
CDR3 DNA: TGTGCCAGCTCCCAGAATCCCAATCAGCCCCAGCATTTT
CDR3 protein: CASSQNPNQPQHF

J gene: TRBJ2-5
clone size: -
D gene: -
V gene: TRBV14
CDR3 DNA: TGTGCCAGCAGCCACATTCCAGAGTCGGTTCAGTACTTC
CDR3 protein: CASSHIPESVQYF

J gene: TRBJ2-4
clone size: -
D gene: -
V gene: TRBV7-2
CDR3 DNA: TGTGCCAGCAGCTTAGCCCTAAACATTCAGTACTTC
CDR3 protein: CASSLALNIQYF

J gene: TRBJ2-5
clone size: few
D gene: -
V gene: TRBV29-1
CDR3 DNA: TGCAGCGTTGAACGAGAGACCCAGTACTTC
CDR3 protein: CSVERETQYF

J gene: TRBJ1-1
clone size: few
D gene: -
V gene: TRBV29-1
CDR3 DNA: TGCAGCGACCACGACAGGAACACTGAAGCTTTCTTT
CDR3 protein: CSDHDRNTEAFF

J gene: TRBJ1-6
clone size: -
D gene: TRBD1
V gene: TRBV4-1
CDR3 DNA: TGCGCCAGCAGCTCGACAGGGGCTGGTTCACCCCTCCACTTT
CDR3 protein: CASSSTGAGSPLHF

J gene: TRBJ2-1
clone size: -
D gene: -
V gene: TRBV14
CDR3 DNA: TGTGCCACCGCGAGGGAGTACAATGAGCAGTTCTTC
CDR3 protein: CATAREYNEQFF

J gene: TRBJ2-2
clone size: -
D gene: TRBD1
V gene: TRBV29-1
CDR3 DNA: TGCAGCGCGGGACTCGGACAGGGTTTCGGGGAGCTGTTTTTT
CDR3 protein: CSAGLGQGFGELFF

J gene: TRBJ2-7
clone size: few
D gene: TRBD1
V gene: TRBV29-1
CDR3 DNA: TGCAGCGGACGGACAGGGAGTTCCTACGAGCAGTACTTC
CDR3 protein: CSGRTGSSYEQYF

J gene: TRBJ2-2
clone size: -
D gene: -
V gene: TRBV25-1
CDR3 DNA: TGTGCCAGCAGTGAAACACTGAGGAACACCGGGGAGCTGTTTTTT
CDR3 protein: CASSETLRNTGELFF

J gene: TRBJ1-2
clone size: -
D gene: -
V gene: TRBV6-6
CDR3 DNA: TGTGCCAGCATCCCCGACGGAAGTCTCTATGGCTACACCTTC
CDR3 protein: CASIPDGSLYGYTF

J gene: TRBJ2-7
clone size: -
D gene: TRBD1
V gene: TRBV4-3
CDR3 DNA: TGCGCCAGCAGCCAGTACAGGGGGCCGAACGAGCAGTACTTC
CDR3 protein: CASSQYRGPNEQYF

J gene: TRBJ2-5
clone size: -
D gene: -
V gene: TRBV19
CDR3 DNA: TGTGCCAGTGGAATTGGAGAGACCCAGTACTTC
CDR3 protein: CASGIGETQYF

J gene: TRBJ2-7
clone size: few
D gene: TRBD1
V gene: TRBV6-6
CDR3 DNA: TGTGCCAGCAGTTCGACAGGGGGCTTTATTCGTGACGAGCAGTACTTC
CDR3 protein: CASSSTGGFIRDEQYF